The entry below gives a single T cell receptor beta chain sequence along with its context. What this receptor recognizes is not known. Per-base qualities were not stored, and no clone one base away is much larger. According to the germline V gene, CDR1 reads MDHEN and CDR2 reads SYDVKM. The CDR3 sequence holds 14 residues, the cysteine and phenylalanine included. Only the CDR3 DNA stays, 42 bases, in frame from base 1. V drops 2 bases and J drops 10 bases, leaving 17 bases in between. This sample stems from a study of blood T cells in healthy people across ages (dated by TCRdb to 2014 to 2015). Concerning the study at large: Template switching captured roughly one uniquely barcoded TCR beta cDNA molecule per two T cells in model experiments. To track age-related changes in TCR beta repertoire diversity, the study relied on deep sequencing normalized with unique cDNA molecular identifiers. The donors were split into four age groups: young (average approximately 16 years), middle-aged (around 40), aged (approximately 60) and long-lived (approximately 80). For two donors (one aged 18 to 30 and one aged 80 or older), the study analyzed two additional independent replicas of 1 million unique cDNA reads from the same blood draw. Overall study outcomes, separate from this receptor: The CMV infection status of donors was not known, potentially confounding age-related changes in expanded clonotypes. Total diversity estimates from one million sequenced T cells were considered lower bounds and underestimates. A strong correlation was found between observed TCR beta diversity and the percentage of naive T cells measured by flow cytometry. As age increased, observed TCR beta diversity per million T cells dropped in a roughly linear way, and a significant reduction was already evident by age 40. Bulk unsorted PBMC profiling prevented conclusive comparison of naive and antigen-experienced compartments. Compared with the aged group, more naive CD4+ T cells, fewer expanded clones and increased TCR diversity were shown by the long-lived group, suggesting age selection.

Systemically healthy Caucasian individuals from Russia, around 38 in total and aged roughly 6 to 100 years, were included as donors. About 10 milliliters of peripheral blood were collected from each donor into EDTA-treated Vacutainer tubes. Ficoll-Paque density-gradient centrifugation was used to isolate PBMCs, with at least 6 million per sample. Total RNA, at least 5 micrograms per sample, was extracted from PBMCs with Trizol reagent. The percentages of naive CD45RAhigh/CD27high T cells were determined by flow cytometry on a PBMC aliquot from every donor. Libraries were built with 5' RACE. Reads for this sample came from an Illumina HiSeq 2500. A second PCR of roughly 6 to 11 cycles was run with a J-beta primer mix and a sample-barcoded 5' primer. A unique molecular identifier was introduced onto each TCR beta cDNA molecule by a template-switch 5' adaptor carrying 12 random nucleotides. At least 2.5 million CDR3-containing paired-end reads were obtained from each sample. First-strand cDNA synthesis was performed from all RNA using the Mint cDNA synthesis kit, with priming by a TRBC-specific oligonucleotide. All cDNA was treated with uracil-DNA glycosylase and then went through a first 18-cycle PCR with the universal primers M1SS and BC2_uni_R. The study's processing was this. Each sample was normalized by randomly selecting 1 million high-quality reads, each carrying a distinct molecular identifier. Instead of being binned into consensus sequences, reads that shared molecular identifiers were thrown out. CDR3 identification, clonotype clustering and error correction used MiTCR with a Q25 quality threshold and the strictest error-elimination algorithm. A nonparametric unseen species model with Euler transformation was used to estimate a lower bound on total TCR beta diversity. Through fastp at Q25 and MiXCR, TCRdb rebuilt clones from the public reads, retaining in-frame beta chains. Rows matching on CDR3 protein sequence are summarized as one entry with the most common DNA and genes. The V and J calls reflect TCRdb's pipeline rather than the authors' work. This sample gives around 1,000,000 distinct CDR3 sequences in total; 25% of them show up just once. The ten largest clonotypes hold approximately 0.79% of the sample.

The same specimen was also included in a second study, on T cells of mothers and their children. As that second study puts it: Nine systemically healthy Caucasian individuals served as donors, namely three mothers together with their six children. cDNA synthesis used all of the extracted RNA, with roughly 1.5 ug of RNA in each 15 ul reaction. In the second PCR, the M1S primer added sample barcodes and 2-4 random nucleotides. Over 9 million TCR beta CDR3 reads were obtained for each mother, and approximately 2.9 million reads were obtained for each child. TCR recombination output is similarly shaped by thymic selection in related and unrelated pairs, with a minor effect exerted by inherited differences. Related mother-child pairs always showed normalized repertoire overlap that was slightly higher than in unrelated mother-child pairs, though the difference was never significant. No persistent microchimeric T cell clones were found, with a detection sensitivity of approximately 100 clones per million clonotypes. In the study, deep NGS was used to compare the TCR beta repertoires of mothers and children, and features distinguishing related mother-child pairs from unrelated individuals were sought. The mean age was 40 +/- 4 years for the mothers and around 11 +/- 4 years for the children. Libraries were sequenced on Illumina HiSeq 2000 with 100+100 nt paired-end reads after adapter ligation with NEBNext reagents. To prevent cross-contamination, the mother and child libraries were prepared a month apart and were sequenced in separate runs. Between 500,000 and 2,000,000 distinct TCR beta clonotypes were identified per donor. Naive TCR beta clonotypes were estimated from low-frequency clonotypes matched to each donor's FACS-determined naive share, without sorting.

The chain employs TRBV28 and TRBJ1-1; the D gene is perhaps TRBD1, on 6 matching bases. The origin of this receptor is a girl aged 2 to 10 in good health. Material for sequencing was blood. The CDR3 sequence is CASSLDPGGSSAFF. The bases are TGTGCCAGCAGTTTAGATCCCGGGGGCTCCTCAGCTTTCTTT.